Each of the 21 T cell receptor beta chains below was sequenced from the same sample in a study of Tregs in tolerant kidney transplant recipients. The protocol was immunoSEQ multiplex PCR, while the TCRdb copy is restricted to in-frame clones and leaves out a portion. The sample shows around 19,000 clones, roughly 80% of them seen only once. The sequenced sample consisted of Tregs from blood. These receptor sequences come from a human donor in good health.

As DNA, the CDR3 is TGTGCCAGCAGCTTACAGGGGGGGCTAGCGGATACGCAGTATTTT. Its protein is CASSLQGGLADTQYF. The rearrangement links TRBV7-3 to TRBJ2-3, with D tentatively TRBD1 or TRBD2 (7 bases each). The V end was cut by 2 bases, the J end by 6 bases, with 15 bases between. Germline loops: CDR1 SGHTA, CDR2 FQGTGA. The CDR3 loop spans 15 amino acids.

J is TRBJ1-1 and V is TRBV20-1, with 7 bases lining up with TRBD1. In germline, CDR1 is DFQATT, CDR2 SNEGSKA (reference sequence). V lost 3 bases to trimming and J lost 8 bases; unmatched junction nucleotides: 3. The CDR3 covers 11 residues. DNA of the CDR3: TGCAGTGCTAGTCAGGGGGGAGAAGCTTTCTTT. It specifies CSASQGGEAFF.

This clone is categorized as medium-sized. The chain employs TRBV4-1 and TRBJ2-2; 16 bases align to TRBD2. The CDR3 consists of 19 residues. The trim removed 1 base at V and 3 bases at J, leaving 5 bases unmatched. The germline V gene has CDR1 MGHRA and CDR2 YSYEKL. The CDR3 reads CASSQAPGLAGGHTGELFF. The CDR3 DNA is TGCGCCAGCAGCCAAGCACCGGGACTAGCGGGAGGGCACACCGGGGAGCTGTTTTTT.

The chain is built from TRBV7-2 and TRBJ2-7, with 10 positions matching TRBD2. The CDR3 loop spans 15 amino acids. Per the germline V gene, CDR1 is SGHTA and CDR2 is FQGNSA. The V segment lost 5 bases and the J segment 1 base; nucleotides outside the gene matches: 5. As DNA, the CDR3 is TGTGCCAGCAGCCGCAGCGGGGGGGTATCCTACGAGCAGTACTTC. Its protein is CASSRSGGVSYEQYF.

The chain joins TRBV7-2 to TRBJ2-7; D remains unclear. Germline loops: CDR1 SGHTA, CDR2 FQGNSA. V lost 4 bases and J lost 3, with 16 bases in between. There are 15 residues in the CDR3. The DNA of the CDR3 is TGTGCCAGCAGCTCCTCTCCTGTCCCCGGCTACGAGCAGTACTTC. Its translation is CASSSSPVPGYEQYF.

This chain uses TRBV6-5 with TRBJ2-2; D is ambiguous. The germline V gene has CDR1 MNHEY and CDR2 SVGAGI. The CDR3 runs to 14 residues. Trimming removed 1 base from V and 0 bases from J, with 3 bases in between. The DNA for the CDR3 is TGTGCCAGCAGTTACTTACCGAACACCGGGGAGCTGTTTTTT. Encoded protein: CASSYLPNTGELFF.

The rearrangement uses TRBV2 and TRBJ1-4; no reliable D call. The length of the CDR3 is 15 residues. V was clipped by 9 bases and J by 2 bases, with 16 bases between them. CDR1 and CDR2 (germline): SNHLY, FYNNEI. The CDR3: CASGLALGTNEKLFF. The CDR3, as DNA: TGTGCCAGTGGCTTGGCCTTAGGGACTAATGAAAAACTGTTTTTT. Supplemented by reference TRBV2 and TRBJ1-4, the full variable domain reads EPEVTQTPSHQVTQMGQEVILRCVPISNHLYFYWYRQILGQKVEFLVSFYNNEISEKSEIFDDQFSVERPDGSNFTLKIRSTKLEDSAMYFCASGLALGTNEKLFFGSGTQLSVL.

V usage is TRBV7-3 and J usage is TRBJ2-3, with 7 nucleotides matching TRBD2. Trimming at V came to 5 bases and at J to 7 bases, leaving 3 bases not matched to a gene. The CDR3 length is 12 residues. Germline V gene data show CDR1 as SGHTA and CDR2 as FQGTGA. The CDR3 sequence is CASSPSGNTQYF. In DNA form, the CDR3 reads TGTGCCAGCAGCCCGAGCGGGAATACGCAGTATTTT.

The chain is built from TRBV6-1 and TRBJ2-2, with TRBD2 identical over 7 bases. The CDR3 is 14 amino acids. CDR1 and CDR2 from the germline V gene are MNHNS and SASEGT. Germline trimming cut 9 bases from V and 7 bases from J; bases unmatched to any gene: 11. CDR3 in amino acids: CASRWGRADGELFF. CDR3 nucleotide sequence: TGTGCCAGTAGGTGGGGGAGGGCCGACGGGGAGCTGTTTTTT.

The chain has TRBV7-8 and TRBJ1-2; weak D call: TRBD1 (6 bases). The germline V gene has CDR1 SGHVS and CDR2 FQNEAQ. This CDR3 spans 14 amino acids. The germline V and J ends were trimmed by 4 bases and 7 bases, with 16 bases remaining between them. In DNA, the CDR3 is TGTGCCAGCAGCTCAGGGGCGGGGGCCAGTGGCTACACCTTC. The encoded protein is CASSSGAGASGYTF.

The chain carries TRBV7-9 and TRBJ1-5; 8 nucleotides match TRBD1. In germline, CDR1 is SEHNR, CDR2 FQNEAQ (reference sequence). The CDR3 contains 16 residues. V lost 11 bases and J lost 1; bases outside the gene matches: 13. DNA of the CDR3: TGTGCCGTTCCAGGATCAGGGGGCGCGAGCAATCAGCCCCAGCATTTT. As protein: CAVPGSGGASNQPQHF.

This chain links TRBV5-4 with TRBJ2-1; no firm D call. The CDR3 length is 13 residues. The V end lost 0 bases, the J end lost 7 bases, and 8 bases lay between the germline ends. CDR1 and CDR2 from the germline V gene are SGHNT and YYREEE (reference sequence). The CDR3: CASSLAQRNEQFF. The CDR3 nucleotides are TGTGCCAGCAGCTTGGCCCAGAGAAATGAGCAGTTCTTC.

The chain recombines TRBV28 with TRBJ1-2; tentatively, D is TRBD1 (5 bases). The CDR3 is 11 residues long. Between the trimmed V and J ends, which lost 7 bases and 4 bases, there was a span of 7 bases. The V gene's germline CDR1 is MDHEN and CDR2 SYDVKM. The CDR3 spells CASTDSYGYTF. In DNA, the CDR3 is TGTGCCAGCACAGACAGCTATGGCTACACCTTC.

The V and J genes are TRBV9 and TRBJ2-3, with 7 bases fitting TRBD2. The germline V gene encodes CDR1 SGDLS and CDR2 YYNGEE. The V and J ends lost 3 bases and 5 bases, in that order; junction bases with no gene match: 9. This CDR3 has 15 amino acids. The CDR3 DNA sequence: TGTGCCAGCAGCGCGATAGCGGGTTTCGGAGATACGCAGTATTTT. Protein: CASSAIAGFGDTQYF. Together with reference TRBV9 and TRBJ2-3, the CDR3 gives the full variable domain: DSGVTQTPKHLITATGQRVTLRCSPRSGDLSVYWYQQSLDQGLQFLIQYYNGEERAKGNILERFSAQQFPDLHSELNLSSLELGDSALYFCASSAIAGFGDTQYFGPGTRLTVL.

The chain employs TRBV18 and TRBJ1-3; perhaps TRBD1 as D (5 bases). CDR1 and CDR2 from the germline V gene are KGHSH and LQKENI. Trimming stripped 3 bases from V and 3 bases from J, with 18 bases between. The CDR3 is 17 amino acids. The CDR3 reads CASSPAPQGSHGNTIYF. CDR3 DNA: TGTGCCAGCTCACCCGCACCGCAGGGTTCACATGGAAACACCATATATTTT.

The chain has TRBV9 and TRBJ2-3; tentatively, D is TRBD2 (5 bases). This CDR3 has 13 residues. Germline V gives CDR1 SGDLS, CDR2 YYNGEE. Trimming pared 7 bases from V and 3 bases from J, leaving 12 bases between. In nucleotides, the CDR3 is TGTGCCAGCCCCGTGGAGGAGACAGATACGCAGTATTTT. Translating it yields CASPVEETDTQYF.

This chain links TRBV7-2 with TRBJ2-7; 10 nucleotides agree with TRBD2. The V and J ends lost 3 bases and 4 bases, in that order; junction bases with no gene match: 3. Germline values: CDR1 SGHTA, CDR2 FQGNSA. The CDR3 is 14 amino acids. CDR3 nucleotide sequence: TGTGCCAGCAGCTTTGCTAGCGGGAGATACGAGCAGTACTTC. Its translation: CASSFASGRYEQYF.

In its sample, this clone was seen once. V is TRBV2 and J is TRBJ2-7; D is perhaps TRBD2 (5 bases). Germline CDR1 is SNHLY and CDR2 is FYNNEI. Trimming removed 8 bases from V and 3 bases from J, with 35 bases in between. The CDR3 consists of 20 residues. The CDR3, as DNA: TGTGCCAGCGGTTTCGGTCCGACAAGTCACGCGGGCCAGACCTTCTACGAGCAGTACTTC. Protein: CASGFGPTSHAGQTFYEQYF.

Remarks on this clone: The sample carries other DNA sequences with the same CDR3. The gene calls are TRBV6-1 and TRBJ1-5; no reliable D call. The CDR3 extends over 13 amino acids. V lost 2 bases to trimming and J lost 1 base, with 3 bases between them. The V gene's germline CDR1 is MNHNS and CDR2 SASEGT. The CDR3 sequence is CASSEHSNQPQHF. CDR3 in DNA: TGTGCCAGCAGTGAACACAGCAATCAGCCCCAGCATTTT.

The chain employs TRBV6-6 and TRBJ2-7, with 12 bases identical to TRBD2. This CDR3 has 14 amino acids. V shed 8 bases and J 0 bases; nucleotides not matched to a gene: 2. Germline-derived CDR1 and CDR2 are MNHNY and SVGAGI (reference sequence). The CDR3 bases are TGTGCCAGCCTGGGACTAGCGGGCTCCTACGAGCAGTACTTC. Translating gives CASLGLAGSYEQYF.

This clone was detected a few times. This sequence joins TRBV7-9 and TRBJ1-3; no reliable D call. This CDR3 comprises 14 residues. V was pared by 4 bases and J by 4 bases, with 11 bases between. The germline CDR1 and CDR2 sequences are SEHNR and FQNEAQ (reference sequence). The CDR3 nucleotides are TGTGCCAGCAGCTCCTCCGGAGAGGGAAACACCATATATTTT. Translating gives CASSSSGEGNTIYF.